This T cell receptor beta chain was captured in a study of shared clonotypes between healthy human individuals. General study findings and limits: Sequencing depth was expected to affect clonotype sharing among donors. The low donor count limited represented genetic and exposure-history diversity.

About this clone itself: Antigen specificity is unknown.

Data came from immunoSEQ multiplex PCR; TCRdb stores just in-frame clones and leaves some out. This table holds over 2 million clones, about 95% found once. Naive CD8 cells lacked CD45RO, underwent positive selection for CCR7 and left out terminally differentiated effector memory CD45RA+ cells. Recent acute infections and vaccinations were absent in the healthy HIV-negative adult donors. Adult Caucasians living in Nashville, Tennessee made up all of the donors. The germline gives CDR1 SGHVS, CDR2 FQNEAQ. The V end lost 4 bases, the J end lost 5 bases, and 14 bases lay between the germline ends. The CDR3 runs 14 residues.

This rearrangement joins TRBV7-8 to TRBJ1-1; unclear D gene. Material: naive CD8+ T cells sorted from blood. The receptor's source is a man aged 18 to 30 in good health. The CDR3 is CASSSYASSTEAFF. For the CDR3, the DNA is TGTGCCAGCAGCTCATACGCCAGTTCAACTGAAGCTTTCTTT.